Each of the 9 T cell receptor beta chains below was sequenced from the same sample in a study of blood T cell repertoires in COVID-19. Some clones are missing from TCRdb's copy, which holds only in-frame ones; the method was immunoSEQ multiplex PCR. This sample has a few hundred thousand clones, with about 87% found just once. What was sequenced was peripheral blood. The receptors stem from a human donor in a cohort sampled during active COVID-19.

The sample holds one count of this clone. CDR3 amino acids: CASSQSTMDRVGGYTF. The CDR3 nucleotides are TGTGCCAGCAGCCAATCAACTATGGACAGGGTAGGCGGCTACACCTTC. The chain links TRBV3-1 (or the pseudogene TRBV3-2) to TRBJ1-2; 8 bases match TRBD1. Looked up from germline, CDR1 is LGHDT and CDR2 is YNNKEL (reference sequence). J lost 8 bases, V lost 2 bases, and 13 bases had no gene match. The CDR3 contains 16 residues.

The V call is TRBV6-6, the J call TRBJ2-7; the D is unclear. This CDR3 has 12 residues. Deletions cut 7 bases from V and 2 bases from J, with 9 bases between. Germline CDR1 and CDR2: MNHNY and SVGAGI (reference sequence). Here the CDR3 DNA reads TGTGCCAGCATAACAGATACCTACGAGCAGTACTTC. Translated, it gives CASITDTYEQYF.

The CDR3 is CASSLTGRNTEAFF. The CDR3 DNA follows: TGTGCCAGCAGCTTAACAGGGAGGAACACTGAAGCTTTCTTT. The chain has TRBV7-9 and TRBJ1-1; a weak D match, TRBD1 (6 bases). The germline CDR1 and CDR2 sequences are SEHNR and FQNEAQ (reference sequence). This CDR3 is 14 amino acids long. V was clipped by 2 bases and J by 1 base, with 8 bases between them.

The J gene is TRBJ2-1, the V gene TRBV7-9; TRBD2 agrees at 9 bases. The germline CDR1 and CDR2 sequences are SEHNR and FQNEAQ (reference sequence). This CDR3 spans 16 amino acids. The ends lost 3 bases at V and 2 bases at J; junction bases unmatched: 5. This chain's CDR3 is CASSFQAGGAYNEQFF. CDR3 coding DNA: TGTGCCAGCAGCTTCCAAGCGGGAGGTGCCTACAATGAGCAGTTCTTC.

The chain employs TRBV5-1 and TRBJ2-4; 9 bases map to TRBD1. This CDR3 has 14 amino acids. CDR1 SGHRS and CDR2 YFSETQ come from the germline V gene. V lost 4 bases, J lost 7 bases, and 6 bases stayed unmatched. The CDR3 region is CASSKDRGRNIQYF. The DNA for the CDR3 is TGCGCCAGCAGCAAGGACAGGGGACGGAACATTCAGTACTTC.

The V call is TRBV19, the J call TRBJ2-7; 14 bases map to TRBD2. The CDR3 has 14 amino acids. Germline V gene lookup returns CDR1 LNHDA and CDR2 SQIVND (reference sequence). Unmatched junction bases numbered 2, after V lost 5 bases and J lost 5 bases. This chain's CDR3 is CASSLTSGRDEQYF. CDR3 in DNA: TGTGCCAGTAGTCTGACTAGCGGGAGGGACGAGCAGTACTTC.

V usage is TRBV4-3 and J usage is TRBJ2-1; no reliable D call. In germline, CDR1 is LGHNA, CDR2 YSLEER. The CDR3 loop spans 15 amino acids. V was trimmed by 1 base and J by 0 bases, leaving 7 bases between them. CDR3 DNA: TGCGCCAGCAGCCAAGTGCGGAGCTCCTACAATGAGCAGTTCTTC. This gives the protein CASSQVRSSYNEQFF.

This clone was picked up a small number of times. The rearrangement joins TRBV7-6 to TRBJ2-7; TRBD2 matches at 8 bases. Trimming at V came to 4 bases and at J to 2 bases, leaving 13 bases not matched to a gene. This CDR3 comprises 17 residues. Germline assignment: CDR1 SGHVS and CDR2 FNYEAQ. The CDR3 loop is CASSSEASGSRTYEQYF. Here the CDR3 DNA reads TGTGCCAGCAGCTCAGAAGCCAGCGGGAGCCGAACCTACGAGCAGTACTTC.

The chain is built from TRBV4-3 and TRBJ2-6; the D gene is possibly TRBD2 (6 bases). This CDR3 is built from 16 residues. Germline V gives CDR1 LGHNA, CDR2 YSLEER. V was trimmed by 5 bases and J by 1 base, leaving 12 bases between them. CDR3 sequence: CASSGGLLSGANVLTF. The DNA for the CDR3 is TGCGCCAGCAGCGGAGGGTTATTGTCTGGGGCCAACGTCCTGACTTTC.